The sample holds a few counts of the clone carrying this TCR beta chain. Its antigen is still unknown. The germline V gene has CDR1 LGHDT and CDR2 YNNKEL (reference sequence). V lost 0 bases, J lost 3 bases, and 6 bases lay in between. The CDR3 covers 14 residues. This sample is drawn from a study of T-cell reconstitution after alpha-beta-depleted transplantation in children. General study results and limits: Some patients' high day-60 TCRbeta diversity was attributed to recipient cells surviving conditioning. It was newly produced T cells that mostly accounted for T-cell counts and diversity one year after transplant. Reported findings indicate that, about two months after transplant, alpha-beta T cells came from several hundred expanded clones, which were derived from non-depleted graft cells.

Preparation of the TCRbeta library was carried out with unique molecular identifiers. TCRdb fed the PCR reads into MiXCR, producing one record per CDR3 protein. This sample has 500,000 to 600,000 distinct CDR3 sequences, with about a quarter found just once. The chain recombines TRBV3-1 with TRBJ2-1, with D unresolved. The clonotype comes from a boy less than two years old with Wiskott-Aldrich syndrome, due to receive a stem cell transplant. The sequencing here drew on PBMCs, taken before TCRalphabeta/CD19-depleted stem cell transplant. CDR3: CASSQDLYYNEQFF. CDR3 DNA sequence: TGTGCCAGCAGCCAAGATCTGTACTACAATGAGCAGTTCTTC.